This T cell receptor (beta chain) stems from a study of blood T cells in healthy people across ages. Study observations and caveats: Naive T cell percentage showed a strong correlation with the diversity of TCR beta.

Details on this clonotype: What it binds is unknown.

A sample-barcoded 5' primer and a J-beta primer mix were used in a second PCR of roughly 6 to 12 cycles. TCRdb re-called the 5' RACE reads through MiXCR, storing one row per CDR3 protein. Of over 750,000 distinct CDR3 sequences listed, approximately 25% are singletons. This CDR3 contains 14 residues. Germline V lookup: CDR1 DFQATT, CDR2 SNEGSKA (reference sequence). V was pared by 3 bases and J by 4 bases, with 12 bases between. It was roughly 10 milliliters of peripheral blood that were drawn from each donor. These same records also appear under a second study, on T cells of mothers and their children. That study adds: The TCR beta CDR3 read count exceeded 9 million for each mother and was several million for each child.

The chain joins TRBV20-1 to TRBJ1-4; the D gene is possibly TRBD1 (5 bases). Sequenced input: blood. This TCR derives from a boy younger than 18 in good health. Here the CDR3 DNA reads TGCAGTGCTAGGTCAGGGACCGTTAATGAAAAACTGTTTTTT. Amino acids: CSARSGTVNEKLFF.